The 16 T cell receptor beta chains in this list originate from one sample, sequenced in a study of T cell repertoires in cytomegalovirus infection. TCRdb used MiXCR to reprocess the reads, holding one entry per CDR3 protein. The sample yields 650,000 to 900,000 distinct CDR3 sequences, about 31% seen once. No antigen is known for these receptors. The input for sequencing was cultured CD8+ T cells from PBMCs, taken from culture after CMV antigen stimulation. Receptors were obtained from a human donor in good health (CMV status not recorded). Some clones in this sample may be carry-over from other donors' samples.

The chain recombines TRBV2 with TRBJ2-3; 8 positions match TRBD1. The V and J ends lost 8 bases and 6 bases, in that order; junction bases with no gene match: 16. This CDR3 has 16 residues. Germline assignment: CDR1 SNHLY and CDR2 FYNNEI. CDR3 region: CASGVDDRGATDTQYF. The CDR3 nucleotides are TGTGCCAGCGGCGTTGACGACAGGGGCGCAACCGATACGCAGTATTTT.

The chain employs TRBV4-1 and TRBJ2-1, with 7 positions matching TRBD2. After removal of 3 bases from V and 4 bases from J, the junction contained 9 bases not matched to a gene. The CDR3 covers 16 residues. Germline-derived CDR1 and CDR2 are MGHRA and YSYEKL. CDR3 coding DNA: TGCGCCAGCAGCCAGAGAGGAGGGGAGGGATACAATGAGCAGTTCTTC. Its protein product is CASSQRGGEGYNEQFF.

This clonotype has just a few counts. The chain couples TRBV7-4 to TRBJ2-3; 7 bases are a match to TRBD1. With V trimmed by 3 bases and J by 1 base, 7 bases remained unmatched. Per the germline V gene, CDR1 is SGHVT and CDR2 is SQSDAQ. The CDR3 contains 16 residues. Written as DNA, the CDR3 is TGTGCCAGCAGCTTCTTCCGGGACAGCGGCACAGATACGCAGTATTTT. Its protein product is CASSFFRDSGTDTQYF.

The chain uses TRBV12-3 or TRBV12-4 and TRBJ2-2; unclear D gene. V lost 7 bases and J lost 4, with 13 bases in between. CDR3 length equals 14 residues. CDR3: CASNRHGPTGELFF. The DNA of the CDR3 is TGTGCCAGCAATCGACACGGACCCACCGGGGAGCTGTTTTTT.

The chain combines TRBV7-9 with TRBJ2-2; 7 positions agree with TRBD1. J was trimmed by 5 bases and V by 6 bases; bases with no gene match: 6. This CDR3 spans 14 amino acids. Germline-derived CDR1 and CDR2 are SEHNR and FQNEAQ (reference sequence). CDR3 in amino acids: CASRHRGWTGELFF. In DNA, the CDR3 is TGTGCCAGCAGGCACAGGGGTTGGACCGGGGAGCTGTTTTTT.

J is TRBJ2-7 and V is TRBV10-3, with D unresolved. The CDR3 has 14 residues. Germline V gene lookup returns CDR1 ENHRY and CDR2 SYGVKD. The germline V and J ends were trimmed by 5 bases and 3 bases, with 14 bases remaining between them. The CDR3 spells CAISPPRGYYEQYV. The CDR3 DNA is TGTGCCATCAGTCCTCCCCGCGGATACTACGAGCAGTACGTC.

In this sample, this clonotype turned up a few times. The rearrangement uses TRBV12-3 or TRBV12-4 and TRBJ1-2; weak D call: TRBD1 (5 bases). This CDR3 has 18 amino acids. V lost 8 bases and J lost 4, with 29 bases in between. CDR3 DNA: TGTGCCAGCTCCAGATACCGGGCCAGGGAGGTCCCGCCCTATGGCTACACCTTC. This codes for CASSRYRAREVPPYGYTF.

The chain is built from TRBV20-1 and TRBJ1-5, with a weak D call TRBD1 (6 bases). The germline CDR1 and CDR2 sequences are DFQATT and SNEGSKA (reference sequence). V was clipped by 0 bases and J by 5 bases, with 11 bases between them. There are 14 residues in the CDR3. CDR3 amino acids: CSARDQGSDQPQHF. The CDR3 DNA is TGCAGTGCTAGAGATCAGGGGTCTGATCAGCCCCAGCATTTT.

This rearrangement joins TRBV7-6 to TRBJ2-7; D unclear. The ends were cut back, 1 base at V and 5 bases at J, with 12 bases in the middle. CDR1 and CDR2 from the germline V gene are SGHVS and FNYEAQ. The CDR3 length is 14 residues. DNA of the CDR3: TGTGCCAGCAGCTTAGTGCCCGAACGGGACGAGCAGTACTTC. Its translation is CASSLVPERDEQYF.

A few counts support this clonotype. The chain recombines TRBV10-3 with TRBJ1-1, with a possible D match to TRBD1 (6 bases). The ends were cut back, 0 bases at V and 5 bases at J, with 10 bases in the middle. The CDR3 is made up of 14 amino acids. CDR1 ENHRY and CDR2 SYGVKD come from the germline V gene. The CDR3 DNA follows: TGTGCCATCAGTGAGTCGGGGGGCTGGACTGAAGCTTTCTTT. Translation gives CAISESGGWTEAFF.

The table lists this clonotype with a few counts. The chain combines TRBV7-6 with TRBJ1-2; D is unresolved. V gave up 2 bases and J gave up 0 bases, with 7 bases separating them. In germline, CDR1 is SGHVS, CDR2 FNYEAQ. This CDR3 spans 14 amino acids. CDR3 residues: CASSLSTANYGYTF. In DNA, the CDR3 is TGTGCCAGCAGCTTATCCACAGCTAACTATGGCTACACCTTC.

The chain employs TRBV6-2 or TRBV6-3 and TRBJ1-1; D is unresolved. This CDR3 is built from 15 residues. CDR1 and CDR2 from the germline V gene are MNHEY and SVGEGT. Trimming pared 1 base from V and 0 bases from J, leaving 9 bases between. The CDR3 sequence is CASSYLPAMNTEAFF. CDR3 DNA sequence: TGTGCCAGCAGTTACTTACCAGCGATGAACACTGAAGCTTTCTTT.

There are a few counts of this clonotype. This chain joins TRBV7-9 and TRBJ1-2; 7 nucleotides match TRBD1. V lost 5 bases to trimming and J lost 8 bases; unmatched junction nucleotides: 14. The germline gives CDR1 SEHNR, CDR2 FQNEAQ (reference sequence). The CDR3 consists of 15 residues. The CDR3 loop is CASSPLARGREGYTF. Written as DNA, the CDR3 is TGTGCCAGCAGCCCCCTGGCCAGGGGGAGAGAAGGCTACACCTTC.

The DNA of the CDR3 is TGTGCCAGCAGCTTTTCGGGACAGGGGGCTTCCGGGGAGCTGTTTTTT. As protein: CASSFSGQGASGELFF. The chain employs TRBV5-4 and TRBJ2-2, with 12 bases lining up with TRBD1. The trim removed 2 bases at V and 6 bases at J, leaving 5 bases unmatched. From germline, CDR1 is SGHNT and CDR2 YYREEE (reference sequence). The CDR3 contains 16 residues. The full variable domain, with the rest looked up from reference TRBV5-4 and TRBJ2-2, is ETGVTQSPTHLIKTRGQQVTLRCSSQSGHNTVSWYQQALGQGPQFIFQYYREEENGRGNFPPRFSGLQFPNYSSELNVNALELDDSALYLCASSFSGQGASGELFFGEGSRLTVL.

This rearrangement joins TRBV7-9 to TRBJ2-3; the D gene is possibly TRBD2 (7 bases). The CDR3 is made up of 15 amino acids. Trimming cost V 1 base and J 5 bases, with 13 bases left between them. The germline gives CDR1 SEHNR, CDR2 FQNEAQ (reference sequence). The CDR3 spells CASSLEGGRIDTQYF. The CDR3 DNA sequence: TGTGCCAGCAGCTTAGAGGGGGGGCGCATAGATACGCAGTATTTT.

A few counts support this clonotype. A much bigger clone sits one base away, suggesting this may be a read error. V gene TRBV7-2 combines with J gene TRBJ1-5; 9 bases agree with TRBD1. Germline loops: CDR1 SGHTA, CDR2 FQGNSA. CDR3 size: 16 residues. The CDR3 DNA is TGTGTCAGCAGCACAGACAGGGGGAGACTTAATCAGCCCCAGCATTTT. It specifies CVSSTDRGRLNQPQHF.